One sample yielded the 6 T cell receptor beta chains listed below, sequenced in a study of control samples from healthy donors and cancer patients. The method was immunoSEQ multiplex PCR; TCRdb's version includes in-frame clones alone and lacks a portion of them. The data show fewer than 500,000 clones, 80% to 95% seen once. Sequenced sample: PBMCs. These receptors were collected from a man in his forties or fifties with head and neck cancer.

J is TRBJ1-1 and V is TRBV27; 12 bases are a match to TRBD1. V dropped 6 bases and J dropped 0; count of bases not matched to a gene: 8. Germline CDR1 is MNHEY and CDR2 is SMNVEV (reference sequence). CDR3 length: 17 amino acids. The CDR3 DNA reads TGTGCCAGCAGATCAGGGACAGGGGGCGGAATGAACACTGAAGCTTTCTTT. This codes for CASRSGTGGGMNTEAFF.

The CDR3 reads CSARGTEQYF. The CDR3 DNA reads TGCAGTGCTAGAGGTACCGAGCAGTACTTC. This sequence joins TRBV20-1 and TRBJ2-7; D ambiguous. The CDR3 extends over 10 amino acids. The V end was cut by 1 base, the J end by 6 bases, with 4 bases between. Germline-derived CDR1 and CDR2 are DFQATT and SNEGSKA (reference sequence).

The genes are TRBV3-1 (or the pseudogene TRBV3-2) and TRBJ2-7; no firm D call. With 5 bases removed from V and 1 base from J, the gap between germline ends came to 9 bases. This CDR3 comprises 13 residues. CDR1 is LGHDT and CDR2 is YNNKEL in the germline V gene (reference sequence). Written as DNA, the CDR3 is TGTGCCAGCAGCATCGGGCCTTCCTACGAGCAGTACTTC. Translating gives CASSIGPSYEQYF.

The CDR3 DNA sequence: TGTGCCAGCAGCTTAGTTGGGACAGATAACACTGAAGCTTTCTTT. This encodes CASSLVGTDNTEAFF. This chain joins TRBV7-6 and TRBJ1-1, with 7 nucleotides matching TRBD1. Germline loops: CDR1 SGHVS, CDR2 FNYEAQ. The CDR3 runs to 15 residues. J lost 2 bases, V lost 1 base, and 4 bases had no gene match.

The gene calls are TRBV10-3 and TRBJ1-5; D gene ambiguous. From germline, CDR1 is ENHRY and CDR2 SYGVKD. With 4 bases removed from V and 3 bases from J, the gap between germline ends came to 7 bases. There are 13 residues in the CDR3. The CDR3 reads CAISVDVNQPQHF. CDR3 DNA sequence: TGTGCCATCAGTGTGGACGTCAATCAGCCCCAGCATTTT.

The rearrangement links TRBV12-3 or TRBV12-4 to TRBJ2-2; D ambiguous. The CDR3 loop spans 13 amino acids. V shed 6 bases and J shed 6 bases, with 11 bases lying between them. CDR3 sequence (DNA): TGTGCCAGCAGGCCTGGGTGGGCCGGGGAGCTGTTTTTT. Protein product: CASRPGWAGELFF.